Listed here are 27 T cell receptor beta chains from one sample, sequenced in a study of T cell repertoires in cytomegalovirus infection. Their target antigens are unknown. TCRdb passed the reads through MiXCR, listing each CDR3 protein once. The sample contains about 700,000 distinct CDR3 sequences, around a third of which appear only once. The sequenced sample was cultured PBMCs, obtained from culture after CMV antigen stimulation. The receptors come from a human donor in good health (CMV status not recorded). Some clones in this sample may be carry-over from other donors' samples.

The V gene is TRBV7-4, the J gene TRBJ2-2; D remains unclear. CDR3 length equals 14 residues. Germline V lookup: CDR1 SGHVT, CDR2 SQSDAQ. Trimming removed 3 bases from V and 3 bases from J, with 8 bases in between. DNA of the CDR3: TGTGCCAGCAGCTTGGACCTTTACACCGGGGAGCTGTTTTTT. This translates into CASSLDLYTGELFF.

This clonotype was counted between two and nine times. The chain uses TRBV7-2 and TRBJ1-1; 9 bases match TRBD1. The CDR3 totals 16 residues. The junction had 8 bases not matched to a gene; V was cut back by 1 base and J by 5 bases. Germline CDR1 and CDR2: SGHTA and FQGNSA. CDR3 coding DNA: TGTGCCAGCAGCTTAGTTGGGACAGGGATCGTGACTGAAGCTTTCTTT. It is translated as CASSLVGTGIVTEAFF.

This clonotype showed up many times. This chain's CDR3 is CASILEALRNTGELFF. In nucleotides, the CDR3 is TGTGCCAGCATCCTGGAGGCACTCCGGAACACCGGGGAGCTGTTTTTT. J is TRBJ2-2 and V is TRBV7-2; the D gene is possibly TRBD2 (5 bases). Germline V gene data show CDR1 as SGHTA and CDR2 as FQGNSA. CDR3 length: 16 residues. Trimming left V 7 bases short and J 1 base short, with 16 bases between.

This CDR3 reads CASSQGTSGSPEQYF. For the CDR3, the DNA is TGCGCCAGCAGCCAAGGGACTAGCGGGAGTCCCGAGCAGTACTTC. V usage is TRBV4-3 and J usage is TRBJ2-7; 13 bases agree with TRBD2. The CDR3 extends over 15 amino acids. The V gene end was trimmed by 1 base and the J gene end by 6 bases; junction bases not matched to a gene: 3. Germline V lookup: CDR1 LGHNA, CDR2 YSLEER.

This clonotype was detected ten times or more. The CDR3 here is CASSFTQQMNTEAFF. The CDR3 DNA reads TGTGCCAGCAGCTTCACCCAGCAAATGAACACTGAAGCTTTCTTT. This sequence joins TRBV7-2 and TRBJ1-1, with D unresolved. In germline, CDR1 is SGHTA, CDR2 FQGNSA. The CDR3 has 15 amino acids. V gave up 3 bases and J gave up 0 bases, with 11 bases separating them. Full variable domain (outside the CDR3, taken from reference TRBV7-2 and TRBJ1-1): GAGVSQSPSNKVTEKGKDVELRCDPISGHTALYWYRQSLGQGLEFLIYFQGNSAPDKSGLPSDRFSAERTGGSVSTLTIQRTQQEDSAVYLCASSFTQQMNTEAFFGQGTRLTVV.

The J gene is TRBJ1-5, the V gene TRBV7-2; D is ambiguous. V was pared by 4 bases and J by 10 bases, with 14 bases between. Germline CDR1 reads SGHTA; CDR2 reads FQGNSA. This CDR3 is 13 amino acids long. The CDR3 sequence: CASSSIGDDPQHF. The CDR3 region has the DNA TGTGCCAGCAGCTCGATCGGAGACGACCCCCAGCATTTT.

The chain uses TRBV12-3 or TRBV12-4 and TRBJ1-2, with D uncertain. This CDR3 is 15 amino acids long. Trimming pared 5 bases from V and 8 bases from J, leaving 21 bases between. CDR3 region: CASSPPVWQAIGYTF. CDR3 bases: TGTGCCAGCAGTCCCCCGGTCTGGCAGGCAATAGGCTACACCTTC.

The rearrangement links TRBV20-1 to TRBJ1-5, with 7 bases lining up with TRBD1. The trim removed 3 bases at V and 7 bases at J, leaving 12 bases unmatched. Germline assignment: CDR1 DFQATT and CDR2 SNEGSKA (reference sequence). This CDR3 contains 15 residues. For the CDR3, the DNA is TGCAGTGCTAGGAACCCCGACAGGGAGGGCCAGCCCCAGCATTTT. Protein sequence: CSARNPDREGQPQHF.

This clonotype was observed a few times. The chain has TRBV10-3 and TRBJ2-7; TRBD2 matches at 11 bases. V was pared by 2 bases and J by 1 base, with 4 bases of the junction left unmatched. The CDR3 covers 16 residues. The germline V gene has CDR1 ENHRY and CDR2 SYGVKD. For the CDR3, the DNA is TGTGCCATCAGTGAGACGGGACTAGCGGAATCCTACGAGCAGTACTTC. Translation: CAISETGLAESYEQYF.

Ten or more counts support this clonotype. CDR3 coding DNA: TGTGCCAGCAGCTTGACTAGAAGGAGTCAAGAGACCCAGTACTTC. Protein product: CASSLTRRSQETQYF. The chain links TRBV7-6 to TRBJ2-5, with D perhaps matching TRBD2 (6 bases). V lost 3 bases and J 2 bases, leaving 13 bases between the germline ends. CDR3 length: 15 residues. CDR1 SGHVS and CDR2 FNYEAQ come from the germline V gene.

CDR3 bases: TGTGCCAGCAGCCCAGCGGGAGGGGCTACGGAGCAGTACTTC. This gives the protein CASSPAGGATEQYF. The chain carries TRBV7-9 and TRBJ2-7; 10 bases map to TRBD2. V was pared by 5 bases and J by 7 bases, with 8 bases of the junction left unmatched. Germline V gene lookup returns CDR1 SEHNR and CDR2 FQNEAQ (reference sequence). The CDR3 has 14 residues.

The rearrangement joins TRBV7-8 to TRBJ1-3; no clear D gene. V lost 0 bases, J lost 4 bases, and 7 bases lay in between. There are 14 residues in the CDR3. The germline CDR1 and CDR2 sequences are SGHVS and FQNEAQ. Written as DNA, the CDR3 is TGTGCCAGCAGCTTAGCGGGCAGAGGAAACACCATATATTTT. Translating gives CASSLAGRGNTIYF.

This clonotype came up a few times. The CDR3 nucleotides read TGTGCCAGCAGTTCCGTTTCATCGAGAGTAGCGGGAAGAGAGACCCAGTACTTC. Translation: CASSSVSSRVAGRETQYF. This rearrangement joins TRBV6-1 to TRBJ2-5; 8 nucleotides agree with TRBD2. Trimming at V came to 5 bases and at J to 4 bases, leaving 18 bases not matched to a gene. Per germline, CDR1 MNHNS and CDR2 SASEGT. This CDR3 contains 18 residues.

This chain links TRBV5-5 with TRBJ2-3, with D possibly being TRBD2 (6 bases). V lost 4 bases, J lost 6 bases, and 15 bases lay in between. Germline lookup yields CDR1 SGHKS and CDR2 YYEKEE (reference sequence). CDR3 length: 14 residues. CDR3 protein: CASSPGEALDTQYF. The DNA of the CDR3 is TGTGCCAGCAGCCCCGGGGAGGCCCTTGATACGCAGTATTTT.

This chain links TRBV25-1 with TRBJ2-1; 9 bases fit TRBD1. The CDR3 is 16 amino acids. Germline trimming cut 5 bases from V and 7 bases from J; bases unmatched to any gene: 12. Germline V gene data show CDR1 as MGHDK and CDR2 as SYGVNS. CDR3 sequence reads: CASSTNPGQGGNEQFF. Here the CDR3 DNA reads TGTGCCAGCAGTACAAATCCGGGACAGGGTGGAAATGAGCAGTTCTTC.

The CDR3 DNA sequence: TGTGCCAGCAGTGGGACAGCGATAACAGATACGCAGTATTTT. This encodes CASSGTAITDTQYF. This chain links TRBV2 with TRBJ2-3, with a possible D match to TRBD1 (6 bases). The germline V gene has CDR1 SNHLY and CDR2 FYNNEI. The CDR3 contains 14 residues. The V end lost 4 bases, the J end lost 3 bases, and 11 bases lay between the germline ends.

This clonotype was counted between two and nine times. The chain couples TRBV7-8 to TRBJ1-5, with TRBD1 matching over 9 bases. Germline assignment: CDR1 SGHVS and CDR2 FQNEAQ. J lost 6 bases, V lost 2 bases, and 2 bases had no gene match. The CDR3 extends over 14 amino acids. The chain's CDR3 is CASSLNRGLQPQHF. Here the CDR3 DNA reads TGTGCCAGCAGCTTAAACAGGGGGCTTCAGCCCCAGCATTTT.

The V and J genes are TRBV4-2 and TRBJ1-1; D is undetermined. Looked up from germline, CDR1 is LGHNA and CDR2 is YNFKEQ. The CDR3 runs 12 residues. V dropped 3 bases and J dropped 10 bases, with 12 bases sitting between them. CDR3 nucleotides: TGTGCCAGCAGCCAGGAAGGTCTGGGAGCTTTCTTT. Its translation: CASSQEGLGAFF.

The chain couples TRBV29-1 to TRBJ2-3; 9 bases are shared with TRBD1. CDR1 is SQVTM and CDR2 is ANQGSEA in the germline V gene. This CDR3 spans 14 amino acids. The J segment lost 4 bases and the V segment lost 3 bases, leaving 5 bases of the junction unmatched. CDR3 region: CSVDTGGGPDTQYF. CDR3 nucleotide sequence: TGCAGCGTTGATACAGGGGGCGGCCCAGATACGCAGTATTTT.

This clonotype was counted between two and nine times. The chain carries TRBV11-2 and TRBJ1-3; possibly TRBD1 for D (5 bases). V was shortened by 4 bases and J by 0 bases, with 10 bases between the two germline ends. The CDR3 is 15 residues long. Germline-derived CDR1 and CDR2 are SGHAT and FQNNGV. The CDR3 protein is CASSSQGFSGNTIYF. The CDR3 DNA reads as TGTGCCAGCAGCTCCCAGGGATTCTCTGGAAACACCATATATTTT.

The V gene is TRBV29-1, the J gene TRBJ1-2, with D unresolved. The germline CDR1 and CDR2 sequences are SQVTM and ANQGSEA. The CDR3 extends over 14 amino acids. The germline V and J ends were trimmed by 0 bases and 4 bases, with 12 bases remaining between them. This chain's CDR3 is CSVEERHTLYGYTF. CDR3 in DNA: TGCAGCGTTGAAGAAAGGCACACCCTCTATGGCTACACCTTC.

This rearrangement joins TRBV19 to TRBJ2-7; a weak D match, TRBD1 (6 bases). Trimming took 4 bases from V and 2 from J, leaving 15 bases between them. The CDR3 contains 15 residues. Germline CDR1 is LNHDA and CDR2 is SQIVND (reference sequence). CDR3 sequence: CASSNAGDGPYEQYF. The CDR3 nucleotides read TGTGCCAGTAGTAACGCAGGGGATGGGCCCTACGAGCAGTACTTC.

This clonotype was seen only a few times. The DNA for the CDR3 is TGTGCCAGCAGCTTGGGTCTCACGCTACAGTACTTC. Protein sequence: CASSLGLTLQYF. V and J are TRBV7-9 and TRBJ2-7; D gene uncertain. The CDR3 has 12 amino acids. CDR1 is SEHNR, CDR2 FQNEAQ, per germline (reference sequence). The ends were cut back, 3 bases at V and 10 bases at J, with 13 bases in the middle.

The V call is TRBV28, the J call TRBJ2-2; D is perhaps TRBD1 or TRBD2 (5 bases each). The length of the CDR3 is 14 residues. The V end lost 6 bases, the J end lost 7 bases, and 15 bases lay between the germline ends. CDR1 is MDHEN, CDR2 SYDVKM, per germline. The CDR3 region has the DNA TGTGCCAGCAGAAAGAGACGGGGCGTCGGGGAGCTGTTTTTT. Its protein product is CASRKRRGVGELFF.

V gene TRBV7-2 combines with J gene TRBJ2-1; 7 nucleotides match TRBD2. J lost 0 bases, V lost 1 base, and 21 bases had no gene match. Germline CDR1 and CDR2: SGHTA and FQGNSA. The CDR3 contains 22 residues. The CDR3 DNA is TGTGCCAGCAGCTTAGTCGGGTCGAGCGGGATGAATTCAATGGGCTCCTACAATGAGCAGTTCTTC. Translation: CASSLVGSSGMNSMGSYNEQFF.

This chain links TRBV15 with TRBJ1-1, with D maybe TRBD1 (6 bases). The length of the CDR3 is 13 residues. CDR1 and CDR2 from the germline V gene are LNHNV and YYDKDF (reference sequence). V was clipped by 3 bases and J by 4 bases, with 9 bases between them. The CDR3 loop reads CATSSRGSTEAFF. DNA for the CDR3: TGTGCCACCAGCAGTAGGGGGTCCACTGAAGCTTTCTTT.

This clonotype turned up a few times. This chain connects TRBV11-2 to TRBJ2-7, with a weak D call TRBD2 (5 bases). The V and J ends lost 4 bases and 6 bases respectively, with 19 bases between them. The germline V gene encodes CDR1 SGHAT and CDR2 FQNNGV. The CDR3 runs 15 residues. Written as DNA, the CDR3 is TGTGCCAGCAGCTCCCTGGCGGGTCCCCTGGTCGAGCAGTACTTC. It yields the protein CASSSLAGPLVEQYF.